Listed below are T cell receptor beta chains from one sample, sequenced in a study of radiotherapy plus CTLA-4 blockade in lung cancer. The assay was immunoSEQ multiplex PCR, and TCRdb's table has in-frame clones only and misses some. The table lists fewer than 85,000 clones, around 87% of them singletons. The specimen was peripheral blood, collected from a patient treated with radiotherapy plus ipilimumab. Receptors originate from a human donor with non-small cell lung cancer who had stable disease on radiotherapy plus ipilimumab. CDR3s include the opening cysteine and the closing phenylalanine or tryptophan.

V,CDR3
TRBV11-2,CASSLGLAGLYNEQFF
TRBV9,CASSVGGQGASTQYF
TRBV28,CASSLSPGGRQPQHF
TRBV7-8,CASSLGTAVYNEQFF
TRBV7-3,CASGTGTDTQYF
TRBV4-2,CASSQEGAGGPETQYF
TRBV28,CASSMGGTQKNIQYF
TRBV6-4,CASSLSGSGGETQYF
TRBV7-3,CASSLGTRYTDTQYF
TRBV28,CASSFSGTNTGELFF
TRBV2,CASTQAAGGNEKLFF
TRBV19,CASTPGQTMNTEAFF
TRBV28,CASRGDYGYTF
TRBV30,CAWSVKGNTEAFF
TRBV9,CASSVAGTRTDTQYF
TRBV9,CASSHRQTYSYNEQFF
TRBV12-5,CASGLVNGEERNYGYTF
TRBV7-3,CASSPRNSGTAADTQYF